The entry below describes one T cell receptor beta chain. Its specificity is not known. The sample's time point: newly diagnosed, previously untreated cHL patient sample. Magnetic negative selection was used to purify CD4+ T cells from thawed PBMCs. This record belongs to a study of PD-1 blockade in classical Hodgkin lymphoma. Here immunoSEQ multiplex PCR was the method, and the copy in TCRdb shows in-frame clones only, minus some. The sample has 20,000 to 25,000 clones, under 95% seen once. Points from the study as a whole: Newly diagnosed patients were reported to start with lower TCR diversity than healthy donors.

The ends lost 7 bases at V and 5 bases at J; junction bases unmatched: 6. Germline V gene lookup returns CDR1 LNHDA and CDR2 SQIVND (reference sequence). This CDR3 contains 13 residues. The clonotype was recovered from a human donor with classical Hodgkin lymphoma. This chain links TRBV19 with TRBJ1-1; 8 bases map to TRBD1. The sequencing input was CD4+ T cells from blood. The CDR3 loop is CASTPDRDTEAFF. The CDR3 nucleotides read TGTGCCAGTACCCCGGACAGGGATACTGAAGCTTTCTTT.